This TCR beta chain was sequenced for a study of CD8 T cells in ankylosing spondylitis. Findings of the study overall: Among TCR beta sequences, a motif of under ten highly homologous variants appeared characteristic of ankylosing spondylitis blood. Reportedly, disease-linked clones are significantly enriched in ankylosing spondylitis patients' matched synovial fluid.

This clonotype was counted at least ten times. Its antigen is unknown. Scientists made TCR beta libraries using quantitative 5'-RACE with molecular barcodes. Each CDR3 protein is one row after TCRdb ran MiXCR on the 5' RACE reads. The repertoire holds about 42,000 distinct CDR3 sequences, with just under 4% as singletons. Trimming left V 4 bases short and J 5 bases short, with 15 bases between. The CDR3 has 14 amino acids. The germline gives CDR1 SGDLS, CDR2 YYNGEE. This sequence originates from a female donor with ankylosing spondylitis or in good health (not recorded which). Sample: blood, either unsorted or a sorted T cell fraction (not recorded which). The chain has TRBV9 and TRBJ1-2; D is ambiguous. This CDR3 reads CASSRGLSGYGYTF. DNA for the CDR3: TGTGCCAGCAGCAGAGGACTTTCGGGGTATGGCTACACCTTC. The variable domain in full, completed from reference TRBV9 and TRBJ1-2, reads DSGVTQTPKHLITATGQRVTLRCSPRSGDLSVYWYQQSLDQGLQFLIQYYNGEERAKGNILERFSAQQFPDLHSELNLSSLELGDSALYFCASSRGLSGYGYTFGSGTRLTVV.